This record concerns one T cell receptor beta chain sequence. No antigen is known for it. Base qualities are missing; no much larger clone stands one base away. The five infectious villitis placentae, four with confirmed cytomegalovirus and one with Toxoplasma gondii, were included without being matched to the other groups. Mothers with infectious villitis were younger, had smaller fetuses, and delivered preterm or experienced intrauterine demise in two cases. Placentae were collected after delivery and examined grossly and histologically before archival tissue was selected. Five 10-micron scrolls were cut from each FFPE block, and DNA was then isolated using the AllPrep DNA/RNA FFPE Tissue kit. DNA concentration and purity were evaluated by NanoDrop, whereas RNA quality was assessed on a Bioanalyzer. The data originate from a study of T cells in placental villitis. The study in broad terms: The study tested an allograft-versus-infection hypothesis by comparing placental TCR-beta repertoires in villitis of unknown etiology, unaffected controls matched for gestational age, and infectious villitis.

Broad study findings and their caveats: Because the paraffin blocks included small amounts of decidua, some of the captured T cells, particularly in controls, may have been decidual rather than villous infiltrates. CMV-specific clone frequencies were higher in infectious CMV cases than in villitis of unknown etiology (around 0.011 vs 0.00091), and the villitis of unknown etiology frequencies did not differ from those of controls. Sequencing bulk tissue could not tell helper, regulatory or cytotoxic T cells apart, could not separate maternal from fetal T cells, and left out gamma-delta receptors.

Taken from the germline V gene (reference sequence), the CDR1 and CDR2 loops are PRHDT and FYEKMQ. The trim is 5 bases for V and 6 bases for J, with a gap of 8 bases between the germline ends. From the cysteine through the phenylalanine, the CDR3 covers 11 amino acids. Only CDR3 DNA remains: 33 bases, in frame from the first base. The immunoSEQ v4 bias-controlled multiplex PCR assay, performed blinded to group allocation, was used to amplify TCR-beta CDR3 regions from genomic DNA. To estimate the quantities of nucleated cells and T cells in each sample, reference gene primers were added alongside the TCR-beta primers. Sequencing of the libraries was performed on an Illumina MiSeq with a 100-cycle paired-end protocol. Regarding the original processing steps: The immunoSEQ Analyzer software was used to calculate diversity and richness, with richness measured by iChao1 and clonality based on Pielou evenness and Shannon diversity (range 0-1, where higher values mean less diversity). Using confidence 3 and substitution 2, CDR3 amino acid sequences together with their V/J genes were queried against VDJdb for CMV, EBV and influenza A specificities. The Morisita-Horn index was used to measure TCR-beta amino acid clonotype overlap among the villitis of unknown etiology, infectious villitis and control repertoires. The immuneACCESS repertoire file appears here via TCRdb, limited to in-frame rearrangements. These files lack a portion of the clones; in checked studies, under half of the deficit traces to unresolved V genes, and the cause of the others is not known. Clonal size and the V and J genes are those of that table, whereas D and trimming came from the DNA. For this sample the table gives under 4,000 clones, of which 60% to 80% were detected only once. The ten largest make up 18% of the sample.

Material: placental tissue containing maternal and fetal cells. The rearrangement combines TRBV13 with TRBJ2-7; the D gene cannot be named for sure. The sequence was obtained from a human patient with infectious villitis; the placental T cells may come from both mother and fetus. For the CDR3, the sequence is CASSGIGEQYF. The nucleotides read TGTGCCAGCAGCGGCATAGGCGAGCAGTACTTC. Here the CDR3 is joined to the reference TRBV13 and TRBJ2-7 genes, and the full variable domain is: AAGVIQSPRHLIKEKRETATLKCYPIPRHDTVYWYQQGPGQDPQFLISFYEKMQSDKGSIPDRFSAQQFSDYHSELNMSSLELGDSALYFCASSGIGEQYFGPGTRLTVT.